These T cell receptor beta chains were read from a single sample in a study of cytomegalovirus exposure and HLA in healthy donors. Repertoires were generated with immunoSEQ multiplex PCR, while TCRdb's copy carries only in-frame clones and drops some. The sample holds about 110,000 clones, about three quarters seen once. The sequencing sample was made of PBMCs. Receptors originate from a young woman in good health and CMV-seronegative. CDR3s include the opening cysteine and the closing phenylalanine or tryptophan. D genes are given only for firm matches. Size tells how often a clone was seen (once, few, many) or the class of an expanded clone, and some rows leave it out.

d_gene,v_gene,abundance,j_gene,CDR3nt,CDR3aa
-,TRBV21-1,few,TRBJ1-1,TGTGCCAGCAGCTTTCACAGGGGGAACACTGAAGCTTTCTTT,CASSFHRGNTEAFF
TRBD1,TRBV27,-,TRBJ1-5,TGTGCCACCGGGACAGGTATTCAGCCCCAGCATTTT,CATGTGIQPQHF
-,TRBV28,-,TRBJ1-2,TGTGCCAGCAGTTTTGCAGGGGCTAACTATGGCTACACCTTC,CASSFAGANYGYTF
-,TRBV19,-,TRBJ2-3,TGTGCCACCCGATTACAAGTTGCAGATACGCAGTATTTT,CATRLQVADTQYF
-,TRBV29-1,-,TRBJ1-6,TGCAGCGTAAGACAGGCAGATAATTCACCCCTCCACTTT,CSVRQADNSPLHF
TRBD1,TRBV29-1,-,TRBJ2-7,TGCAGCATCCGCGCCTGGGACAGGGGGAACGAGCAGTACTTC,CSIRAWDRGNEQYF
-,TRBV28,-,TRBJ2-1,TGTGCCAGCAGTTTGCGGGTTTCGGGATGTGAGCAGTTCTTC,CASSLRVSGCEQFF
-,TRBV7-2,-,TRBJ2-3,TGTGCCAGCAGCAGAGAGATGCACAGGCCCACAGATACGCAGTATTTT,CASSREMHRPTDTQYF
TRBD1,TRBV28,-,TRBJ2-1,TGTGCCAGCACGCGACAGGGTGGGCGTGAGTTCTTC,CASTRQGGREFF
TRBD1,TRBV7-6,-,TRBJ2-7,TGTGCCAGCAGCCCGAGACCGGGACAGGGCTACGAGCAGTACTTC,CASSPRPGQGYEQYF
TRBD1,TRBV6-5,-,TRBJ1-1,TGTGCCAGCATGACACCAGACAGGGGGCTGATTGAAGCTTTCTTT,CASMTPDRGLIEAFF
-,TRBV30,-,TRBJ2-2,TGTGCCTGGAGTGTAGCAGGGACGAACACCGGGGAGCTGTTTTTT,CAWSVAGTNTGELFF